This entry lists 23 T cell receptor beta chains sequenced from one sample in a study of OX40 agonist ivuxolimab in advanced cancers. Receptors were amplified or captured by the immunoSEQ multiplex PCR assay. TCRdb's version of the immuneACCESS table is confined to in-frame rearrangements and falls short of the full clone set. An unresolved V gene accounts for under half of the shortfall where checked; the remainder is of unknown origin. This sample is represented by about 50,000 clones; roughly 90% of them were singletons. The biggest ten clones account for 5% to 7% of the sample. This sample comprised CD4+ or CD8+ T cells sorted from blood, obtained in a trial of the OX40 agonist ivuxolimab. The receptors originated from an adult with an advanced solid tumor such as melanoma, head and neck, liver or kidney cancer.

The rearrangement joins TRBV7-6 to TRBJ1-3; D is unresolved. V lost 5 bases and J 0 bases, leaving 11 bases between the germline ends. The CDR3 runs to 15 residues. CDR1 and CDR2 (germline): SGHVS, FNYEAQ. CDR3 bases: TGTGCCAGCAGCCTAGGACTGGGCTCTGGAAACACCATATATTTT. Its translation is CASSLGLGSGNTIYF.

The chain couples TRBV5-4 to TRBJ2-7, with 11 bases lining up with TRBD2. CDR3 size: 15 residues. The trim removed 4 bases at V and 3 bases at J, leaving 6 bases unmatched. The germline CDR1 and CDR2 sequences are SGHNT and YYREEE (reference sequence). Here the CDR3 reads CASSVSGGGSYEQYF. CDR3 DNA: TGTGCCAGCAGCGTTAGCGGGGGGGGGAGCTACGAGCAGTACTTC. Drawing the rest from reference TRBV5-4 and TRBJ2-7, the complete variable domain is ETGVTQSPTHLIKTRGQQVTLRCSSQSGHNTVSWYQQALGQGPQFIFQYYREEENGRGNFPPRFSGLQFPNYSSELNVNALELDDSALYLCASSVSGGGSYEQYFGPGTRLTVT.

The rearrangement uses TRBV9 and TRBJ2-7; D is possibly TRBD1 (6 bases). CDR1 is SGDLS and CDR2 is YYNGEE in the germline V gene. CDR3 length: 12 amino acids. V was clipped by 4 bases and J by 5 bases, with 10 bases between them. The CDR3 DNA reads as TGTGCCAGCAGCTCCAGGGGCGACGAGCAGTACTTC. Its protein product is CASSSRGDEQYF.

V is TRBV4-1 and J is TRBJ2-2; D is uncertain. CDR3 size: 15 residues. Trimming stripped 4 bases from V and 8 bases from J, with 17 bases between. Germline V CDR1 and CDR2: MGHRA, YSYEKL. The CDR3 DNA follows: TGCGCCAGCAGCCCGCCGGCCGGGCTCGGGGGGGAGCTGTTTTTT. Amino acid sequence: CASSPPAGLGGELFF.

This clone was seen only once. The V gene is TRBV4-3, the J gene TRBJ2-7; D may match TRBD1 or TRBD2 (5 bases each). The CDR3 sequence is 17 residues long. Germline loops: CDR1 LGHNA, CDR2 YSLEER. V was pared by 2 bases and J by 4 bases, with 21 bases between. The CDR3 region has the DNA TGCGCCAGCAGCCAAACCCTCGGGACGGGAACCTATTACGAGCAGTACTTC. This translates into CASSQTLGTGTYYEQYF.

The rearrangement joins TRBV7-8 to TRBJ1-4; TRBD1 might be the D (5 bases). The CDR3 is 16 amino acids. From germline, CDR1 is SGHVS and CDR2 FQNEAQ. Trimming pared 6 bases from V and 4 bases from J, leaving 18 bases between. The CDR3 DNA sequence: TGTGCCAGCAGAATGACTCAGGGAGGTCTTAATGAAAAACTGTTTTTT. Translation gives CASRMTQGGLNEKLFF.

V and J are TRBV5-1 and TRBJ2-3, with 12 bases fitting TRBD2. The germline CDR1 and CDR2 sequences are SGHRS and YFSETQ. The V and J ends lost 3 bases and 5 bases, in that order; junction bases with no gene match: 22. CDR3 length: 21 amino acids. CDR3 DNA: TGCGCCAGCAGCTCTCCATCCGGGACAGGGATACTAGCGGGAGGTAGAGATACGCAGTATTTT. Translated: CASSSPSGTGILAGGRDTQYF.

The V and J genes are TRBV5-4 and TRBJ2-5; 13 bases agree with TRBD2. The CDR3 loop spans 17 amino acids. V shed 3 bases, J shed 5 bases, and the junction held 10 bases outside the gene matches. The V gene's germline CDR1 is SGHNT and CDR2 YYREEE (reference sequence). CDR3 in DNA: TGTGCCAGCAGCTCCGCCGGGGGACTAGCGGGGTTGGAGACCCAGTACTTC. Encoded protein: CASSSAGGLAGLETQYF.

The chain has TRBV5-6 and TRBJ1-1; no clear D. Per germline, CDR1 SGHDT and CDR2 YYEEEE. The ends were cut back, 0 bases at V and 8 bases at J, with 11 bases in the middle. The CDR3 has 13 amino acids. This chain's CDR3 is CASSLESRAEAFF. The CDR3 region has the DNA TGTGCCAGCAGCTTGGAATCTAGGGCAGAAGCTTTCTTT.

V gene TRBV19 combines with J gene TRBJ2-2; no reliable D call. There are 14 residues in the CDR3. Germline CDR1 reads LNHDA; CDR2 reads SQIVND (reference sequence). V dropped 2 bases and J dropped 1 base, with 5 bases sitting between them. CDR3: CASSIPRNTGELFF. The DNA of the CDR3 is TGTGCCAGTAGTATACCCAGGAACACCGGGGAGCTGTTTTTT.

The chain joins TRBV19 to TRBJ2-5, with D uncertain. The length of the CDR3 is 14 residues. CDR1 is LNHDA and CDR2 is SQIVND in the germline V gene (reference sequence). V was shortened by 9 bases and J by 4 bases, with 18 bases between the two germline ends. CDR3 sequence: CASSDGRIRETQYF. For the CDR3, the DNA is TGTGCCAGCTCCGACGGACGGATAAGAGAGACCCAGTACTTC.

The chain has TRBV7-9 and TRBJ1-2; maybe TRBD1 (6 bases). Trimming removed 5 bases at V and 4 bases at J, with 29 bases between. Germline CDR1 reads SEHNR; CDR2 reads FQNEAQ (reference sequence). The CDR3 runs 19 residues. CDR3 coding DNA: TGTGCCAGCAGCCCGCACGCCGGGTGGGGGGCCGCAGATCCCTATGGCTACACCTTC. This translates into CASSPHAGWGAADPYGYTF.

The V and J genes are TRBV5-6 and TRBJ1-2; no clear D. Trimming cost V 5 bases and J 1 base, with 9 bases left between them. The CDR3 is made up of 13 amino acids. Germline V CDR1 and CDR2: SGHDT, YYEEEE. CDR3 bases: TGTGCCAGCAGATCTGGGTTTAACTATGGCTACACCTTC. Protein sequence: CASRSGFNYGYTF.

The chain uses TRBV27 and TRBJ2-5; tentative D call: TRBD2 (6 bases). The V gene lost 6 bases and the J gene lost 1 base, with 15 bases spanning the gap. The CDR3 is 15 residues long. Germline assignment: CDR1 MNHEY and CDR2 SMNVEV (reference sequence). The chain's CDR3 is CASRGGTIVQETQYF. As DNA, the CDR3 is TGTGCCAGCAGGGGGGGTACCATAGTCCAAGAGACCCAGTACTTC.

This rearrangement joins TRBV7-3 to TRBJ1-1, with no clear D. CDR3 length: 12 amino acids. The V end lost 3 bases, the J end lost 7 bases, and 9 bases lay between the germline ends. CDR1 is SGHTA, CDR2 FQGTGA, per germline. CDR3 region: CASSFGGNEAFF. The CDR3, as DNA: TGTGCCAGCAGCTTTGGAGGGAATGAAGCTTTCTTT. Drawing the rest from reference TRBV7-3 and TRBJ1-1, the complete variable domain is GAGVSQTPSNKVTEKGKYVELRCDPISGHTALYWYRQSLGQGPEFLIYFQGTGAADDSGLPNDRFFAVRPEGSVSTLKIQRTERGDSAVYLCASSFGGNEAFFGQGTRLTVV.

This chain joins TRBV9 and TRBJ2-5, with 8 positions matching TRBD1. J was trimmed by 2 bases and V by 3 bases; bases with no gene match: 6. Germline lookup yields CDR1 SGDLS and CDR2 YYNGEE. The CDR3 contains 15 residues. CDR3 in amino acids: CASSAWGQVQETQYF. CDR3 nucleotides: TGTGCCAGCAGCGCGTGGGGACAGGTTCAAGAGACCCAGTACTTC.

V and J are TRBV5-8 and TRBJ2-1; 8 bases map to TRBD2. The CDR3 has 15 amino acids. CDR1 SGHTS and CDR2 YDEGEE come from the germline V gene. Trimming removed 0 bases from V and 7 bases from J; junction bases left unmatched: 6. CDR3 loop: CASSLVSGRWNEQFF. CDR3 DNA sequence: TGTGCCAGCAGCTTGGTGAGCGGGAGATGGAATGAGCAGTTCTTC.

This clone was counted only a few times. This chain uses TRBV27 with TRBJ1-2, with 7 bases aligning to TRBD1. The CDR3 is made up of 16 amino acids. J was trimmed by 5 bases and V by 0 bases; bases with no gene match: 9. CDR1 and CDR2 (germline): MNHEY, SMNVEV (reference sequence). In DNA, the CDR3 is TGTGCCAGCAGTTTATCGGTCCAGGGGGGGGAATATGGCTACACCTTC. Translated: CASSLSVQGGEYGYTF.

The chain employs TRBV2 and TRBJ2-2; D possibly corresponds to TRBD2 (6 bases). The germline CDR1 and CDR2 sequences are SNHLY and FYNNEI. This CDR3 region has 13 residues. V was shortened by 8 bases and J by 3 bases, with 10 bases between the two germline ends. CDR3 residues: CASDPGDTGELFF. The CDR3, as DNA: TGTGCCAGCGACCCGGGAGACACCGGGGAGCTGTTTTTT. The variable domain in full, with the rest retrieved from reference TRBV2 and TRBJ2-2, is EPEVTQTPSHQVTQMGQEVILRCVPISNHLYFYWYRQILGQKVEFLVSFYNNEISEKSEIFDDQFSVERPDGSNFTLKIRSTKLEDSAMYFCASDPGDTGELFFGEGSRLTVL.

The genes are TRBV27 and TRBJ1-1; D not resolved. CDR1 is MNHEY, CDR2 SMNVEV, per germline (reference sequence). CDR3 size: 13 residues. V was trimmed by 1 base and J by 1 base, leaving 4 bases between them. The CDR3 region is CASSLYWNTEAFF. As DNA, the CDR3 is TGTGCCAGCAGTTTATATTGGAACACTGAAGCTTTCTTT.

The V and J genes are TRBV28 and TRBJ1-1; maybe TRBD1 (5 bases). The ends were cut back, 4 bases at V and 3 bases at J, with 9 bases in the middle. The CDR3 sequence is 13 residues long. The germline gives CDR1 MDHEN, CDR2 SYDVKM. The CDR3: CASSWAGYTEAFF. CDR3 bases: TGTGCCAGCAGTTGGGCAGGGTACACTGAAGCTTTCTTT.

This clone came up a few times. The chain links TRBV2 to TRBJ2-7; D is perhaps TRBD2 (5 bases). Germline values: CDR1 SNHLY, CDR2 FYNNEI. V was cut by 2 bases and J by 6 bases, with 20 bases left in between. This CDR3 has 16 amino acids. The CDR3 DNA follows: TGTGCCAGCAGTGAACTTTCCTTAGAGAGGGCCGGCGAGCAGTACTTC. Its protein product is CASSELSLERAGEQYF.

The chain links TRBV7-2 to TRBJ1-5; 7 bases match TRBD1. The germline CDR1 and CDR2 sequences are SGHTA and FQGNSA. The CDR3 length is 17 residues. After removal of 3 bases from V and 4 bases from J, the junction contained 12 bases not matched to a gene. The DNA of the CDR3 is TGTGCCAGCAGCTTGAGGGACAGTCTAGAAGGTAATCAGCCCCAGCATTTT. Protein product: CASSLRDSLEGNQPQHF.